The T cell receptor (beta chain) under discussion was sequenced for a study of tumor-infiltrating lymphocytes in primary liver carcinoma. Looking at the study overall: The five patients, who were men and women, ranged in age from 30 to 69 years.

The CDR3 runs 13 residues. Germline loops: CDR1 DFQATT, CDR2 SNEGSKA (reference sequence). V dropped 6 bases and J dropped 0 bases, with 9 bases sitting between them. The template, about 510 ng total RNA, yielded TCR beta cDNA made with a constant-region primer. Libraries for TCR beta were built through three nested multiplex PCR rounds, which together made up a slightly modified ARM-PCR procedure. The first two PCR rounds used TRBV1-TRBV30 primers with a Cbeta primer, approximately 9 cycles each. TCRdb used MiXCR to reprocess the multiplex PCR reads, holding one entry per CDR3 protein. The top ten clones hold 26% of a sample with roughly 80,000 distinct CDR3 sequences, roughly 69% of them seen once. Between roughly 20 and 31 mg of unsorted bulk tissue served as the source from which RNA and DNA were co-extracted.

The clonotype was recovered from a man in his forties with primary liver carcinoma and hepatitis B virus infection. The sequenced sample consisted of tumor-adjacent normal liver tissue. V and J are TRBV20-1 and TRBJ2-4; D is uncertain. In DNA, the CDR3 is TGCAGTGCCCCCTCTGGAGCCAAAAACATTCAGTACTTC. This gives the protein CSAPSGAKNIQYF.